This T cell receptor beta chain is from a study of CD8 T cells in Susac syndrome. Study-level information: Patients with Susac syndrome were therapy-naive, treated with corticosteroids, or treated with intravenous immunoglobulin alone when blood was collected.

Details on this clonotype: Its cognate antigen is unknown.

Study-level findings and limits: Expansion of clones was not seen in the CD4+ T cell repertoires of Susac syndrome.

Negative isolation was used for CD8+ and CD4+ T cells, and FACS enrichment was applied to TEMRA cells. A quantity of about 0.5 to 1 ug RNA underwent reverse transcription using random hexamers. TCRdb ran MiXCR on the immunoSEQ multiplex PCR reads and lists one entry per CDR3 protein. The sample gives 150,000 or so distinct CDR3 sequences, approximately 95% of which show up once; 0.16% is in the top ten. There are 16 residues in the CDR3. V lost 4 bases, J lost 2 bases, and 10 bases stayed unmatched. From germline, CDR1 is SGHRS and CDR2 YFSETQ. This clonotype was obtained from a human donor with Susac syndrome. Sequenced: CD4+ T cells from PBMCs. The chain carries TRBV5-1 and TRBJ2-7, with 9 bases lining up with TRBD2. The CDR3 nucleotides are TGCGCCAGCAGCCGCGATGGGGCTAGCGGGACCTACGAGCAGTACTTC. This sequence encodes CASSRDGASGTYEQYF.